This is a list of T cell receptor beta chains from one sample in a study of blood T cells in healthy people across ages. One entry per CDR3 protein results from TCRdb running MiXCR on the 5' RACE reads. Counted here are 700,000 to 1,000,000 distinct CDR3 sequences, around 43% occurring once; the ten biggest clones make up approximately 20%. The sample comprised blood. The receptor source for this set is a man between 60 and 70 years old in good health. CDR3s include the opening cysteine and the closing phenylalanine or tryptophan. A D gene is named only where the DNA matches it firmly. Size values are once, few and many counts, or a class for expanded clones, and some rows have none.

v_call	d_call	clone_size	j_call	cdr3_aa	cdr3_nt
TRBV4-1	TRBD1	few	TRBJ1-2	CASSQAPTGRGTTGYTF	TGCGCCAGCAGCCAAGCTCCGACAGGGCGTGGGACCACTGGCTACACCTTC
TRBV6-6	NA	NA	TRBJ1-5	CASTSGRATQPQHF	TGTGCCAGCACCTCGGGAAGGGCTACGCAGCCCCAGCATTTT
TRBV6-2/TRBV6-3	NA	NA	TRBJ2-2	CASTPGGIGELFF	TGTGCCAGCACCCCTGGGGGGATCGGGGAGCTGTTTTTT
TRBV6-5	NA	NA	TRBJ2-5	CASSYSSNQETQYF	TGTGCCAGCAGTTACTCTAGTAATCAAGAGACCCAGTACTTC
TRBV7-9	TRBD2	NA	TRBJ2-7	CASSLAASGEAYEQYF	TGTGCCAGCAGCTTAGCGGCTAGCGGAGAAGCCTACGAGCAGTACTTC
TRBV3-1	NA	few	TRBJ2-7	CASSQNFVQIGYEQYF	TGTGCCAGCAGCCAAAATTTCGTGCAGATTGGATACGAGCAGTACTTC
TRBV7-3	NA	NA	TRBJ2-5	CASSLVGGPQQTQYF	TGTGCCAGCAGCTTAGTAGGGGGGCCTCAACAGACCCAGTACTTC
TRBV6-1	TRBD2	NA	TRBJ2-1	CASAVSGGYNEQFF	TGTGCCAGCGCAGTGTCGGGGGGATACAATGAGCAGTTCTTC
TRBV6-2/TRBV6-3	NA	few	TRBJ2-5	CASSYNAGTQETQYF	TGTGCCAGCAGTTACAACGCGGGGACCCAAGAGACCCAGTACTTC
TRBV21-1	NA	NA	TRBJ2-5	CASSKDGREKETQYF	TGTGCCAGCAGCAAAGATGGCAGGGAAAAAGAGACCCAGTACTTC
TRBV29-1	TRBD2	few	TRBJ2-3	CSVEGWLAGGQKPDTQYF	TGCAGCGTTGAAGGGTGGCTAGCGGGAGGTCAGAAGCCAGATACGCAGTATTTT
TRBV7-2	NA	few	TRBJ2-7	CASSLAGDDSYEQYF	TGTGCCAGCAGCTTAGCGGGGGACGACTCCTACGAGCAGTACTTC
TRBV11-2	TRBD2	NA	TRBJ2-1	CASSLRGSGGEQFF	TGTGCCAGCAGCCTGCGTGGTAGCGGGGGGGAGCAGTTCTTC
TRBV27	NA	few	TRBJ2-1	CASSVGASYNEQFF	TGTGCCAGCAGTGTCGGGGCGTCCTACAATGAGCAGTTCTTC
TRBV11-2	NA	NA	TRBJ1-4	CASSLWTGSNEKLFF	TGTGCCAGCAGCTTATGGACCGGGAGTAATGAAAAACTGTTTTTT
TRBV5-1	NA	NA	TRBJ2-3	CASSLEWAADTQYF	TGCGCCAGCAGCTTGGAATGGGCAGCAGATACGCAGTATTTT
TRBV7-2	TRBD1	NA	TRBJ2-1	CASSLRGGGYDEQFF	TGTGCCAGCAGCCTAAGAGGGGGCGGGTACGATGAGCAGTTCTTC
TRBV20-1	NA	few	TRBJ2-7	CSARQASSGEQYF	TGCAGTGCGAGACAGGCAAGCTCCGGCGAGCAGTACTTC
TRBV6-2/TRBV6-3	NA	NA	TRBJ2-7	CASREGVSHEQYF	TGTGCCAGCAGGGAAGGCGTTTCCCACGAGCAGTACTTC
TRBV12-5	NA	NA	TRBJ2-5	CASGLAWETQYF	TGTGCTAGTGGTTTGGCCTGGGAGACCCAGTACTTC
TRBV11-3	NA	NA	TRBJ2-3	CASSAGWSTDTQYF	TGTGCCAGCAGCGCTGGATGGAGCACAGATACGCAGTATTTT
TRBV3-1	NA	few	TRBJ2-3	CASSQGPPNTQYF	TGTGCCAGCAGCCAAGGACCCCCAAATACGCAGTATTTT
TRBV7-9	NA	NA	TRBJ1-1	CASSFPGQMNTEAFF	TGTGCCAGCAGCTTTCCCGGACAGATGAACACTGAAGCTTTCTTT
TRBV10-3	NA	few	TRBJ2-1	CATKGIGRSYNEQFF	TGTGCCACTAAGGGGATAGGTCGCAGTTACAATGAGCAGTTCTTC
TRBV15	NA	NA	TRBJ1-1	CATSRDGRTNTEAFF	TGTGCCACCAGCAGAGATGGGCGGACTAACACTGAAGCTTTCTTT
TRBV12-3/TRBV12-4	TRBD1	few	TRBJ2-5	CASSLVVGRGLETQYF	TGTGCCAGCAGTTTAGTCGTGGGCAGGGGGCTTGAGACCCAGTACTTC
TRBV5-1	NA	few	TRBJ1-1	CASSLTQSYREYTEAFF	TGCGCCAGCAGCCTTACACAATCCTACCGGGAGTACACTGAAGCTTTCTTT
TRBV6-6	NA	few	TRBJ1-1	CASSTGPANTEAFF	TGTGCCAGCAGTACGGGGCCGGCGAACACTGAAGCTTTCTTT
TRBV2	NA	few	TRBJ2-7	CASSEKVSSYEQYF	TGTGCCAGCAGTGAAAAAGTGAGCTCCTACGAGCAGTACTTC
TRBV7-2	NA	NA	TRBJ1-5	CASSLRSGGFQPQHF	TGTGCCAGCAGTTTAAGATCGGGGGGTTTCCAGCCCCAGCATTTT
TRBV6-2/TRBV6-3	NA	NA	TRBJ2-1	CAITRGPPYNEQFF	TGTGCCATCACGCGGGGGCCACCCTACAATGAGCAGTTCTTC